This T cell receptor beta chain was retrieved from a study of regulatory T cells in long-lasting Graves disease. With iRepertoire HTBI primers and Arm-PCR of CDR3 regions, TCR beta libraries were built. Each CDR3 protein is one row after TCRdb ran MiXCR on the multiplex PCR reads. The sample holds around 400,000 distinct CDR3 sequences; roughly a fifth are singletons and the top ten take over 11%. The V gene's germline CDR1 is KGHSH and CDR2 LQKENI. The V and J ends lost 6 bases and 2 bases respectively, with 10 bases between them. The length of the CDR3 is 13 residues. Noted time point: persistent/refractory GD, antithyroid drugs over 5 years with positive TRAb. PBMC RNA served as the TCR library source. Graves' disease was diagnosed by American Thyroid Association guidelines. This clonotype has at least ten counts.

The sequencing here drew on peripheral blood mononuclear cells (PBMCs), taken when the disease was refractory, from a patient treated with antithyroid drugs. The sequence was collected from a female donor with Graves disease. The chain couples TRBV18 to TRBJ1-1; no reliable D call. CDR3 sequence (DNA): TGTGCCAGCTCTCCCCAGGTTAACACTGAAGCTTTCTTT. It specifies CASSPQVNTEAFF.